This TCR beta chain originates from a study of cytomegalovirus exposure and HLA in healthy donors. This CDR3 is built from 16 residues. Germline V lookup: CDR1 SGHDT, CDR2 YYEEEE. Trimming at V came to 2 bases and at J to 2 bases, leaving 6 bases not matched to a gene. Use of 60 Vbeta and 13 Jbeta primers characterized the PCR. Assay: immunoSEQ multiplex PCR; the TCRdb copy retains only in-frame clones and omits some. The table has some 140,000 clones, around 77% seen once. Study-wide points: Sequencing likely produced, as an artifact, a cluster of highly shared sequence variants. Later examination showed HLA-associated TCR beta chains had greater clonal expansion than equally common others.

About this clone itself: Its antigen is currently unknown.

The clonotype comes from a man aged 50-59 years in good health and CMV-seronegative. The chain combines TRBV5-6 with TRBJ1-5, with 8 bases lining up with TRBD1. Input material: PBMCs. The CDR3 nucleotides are TGTGCCAGCAGCTTCGGGACAGGTTCGGGCAATCAGCCCCAGCATTTT. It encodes CASSFGTGSGNQPQHF.